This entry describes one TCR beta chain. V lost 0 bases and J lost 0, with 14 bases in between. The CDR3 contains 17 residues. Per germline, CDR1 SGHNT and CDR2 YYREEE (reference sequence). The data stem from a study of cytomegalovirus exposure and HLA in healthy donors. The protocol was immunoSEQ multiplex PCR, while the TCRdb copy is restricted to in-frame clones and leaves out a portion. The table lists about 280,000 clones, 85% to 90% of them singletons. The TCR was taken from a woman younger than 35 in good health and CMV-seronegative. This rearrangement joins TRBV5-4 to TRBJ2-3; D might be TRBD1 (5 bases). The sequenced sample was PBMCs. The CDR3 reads CASSLGGRPTSTDTQYF. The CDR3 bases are TGTGCCAGCAGCTTGGGGGGCAGGCCCACAAGCACAGATACGCAGTATTTT.